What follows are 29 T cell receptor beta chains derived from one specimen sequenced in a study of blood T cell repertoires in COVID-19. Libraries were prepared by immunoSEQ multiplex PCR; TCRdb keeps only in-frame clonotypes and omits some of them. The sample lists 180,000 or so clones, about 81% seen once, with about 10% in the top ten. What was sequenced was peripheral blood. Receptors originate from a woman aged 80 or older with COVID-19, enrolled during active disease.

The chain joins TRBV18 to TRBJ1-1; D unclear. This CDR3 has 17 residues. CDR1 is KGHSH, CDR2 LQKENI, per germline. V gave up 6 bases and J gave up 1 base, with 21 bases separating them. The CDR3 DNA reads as TGTGCCAGCTCCTTTACTCGTGACGTCCGGGGGAACACTGAAGCTTTCTTT. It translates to CASSFTRDVRGNTEAFF.

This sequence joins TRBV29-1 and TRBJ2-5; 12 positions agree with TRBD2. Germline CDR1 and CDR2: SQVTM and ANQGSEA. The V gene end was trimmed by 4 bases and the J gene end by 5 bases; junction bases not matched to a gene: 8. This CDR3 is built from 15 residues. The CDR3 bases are TGCAGCGTTGTCTCTAGCGGGAGGGCCTGGGAGACCCAGTACTTC. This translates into CSVVSSGRAWETQYF.

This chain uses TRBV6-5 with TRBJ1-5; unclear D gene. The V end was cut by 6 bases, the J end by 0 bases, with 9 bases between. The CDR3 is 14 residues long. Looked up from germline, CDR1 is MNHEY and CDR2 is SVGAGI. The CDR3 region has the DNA TGTGCCAGCAGCCCCCTGGCTAGCAATCAGCCCCAGCATTTT. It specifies CASSPLASNQPQHF.

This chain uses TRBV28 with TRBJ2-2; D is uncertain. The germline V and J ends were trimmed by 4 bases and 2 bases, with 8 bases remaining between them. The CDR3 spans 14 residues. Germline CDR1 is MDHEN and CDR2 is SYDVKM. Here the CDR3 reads CASSSSRNTGELFF. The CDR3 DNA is TGTGCCAGCAGTTCGAGTAGAAACACCGGGGAGCTGTTTTTT.

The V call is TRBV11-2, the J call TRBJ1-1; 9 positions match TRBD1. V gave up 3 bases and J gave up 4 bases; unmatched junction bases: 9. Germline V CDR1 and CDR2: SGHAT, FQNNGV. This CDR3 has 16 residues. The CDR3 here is CASSLGGTGWSTEAFF. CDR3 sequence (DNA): TGTGCCAGCAGCTTGGGGGGGACAGGGTGGAGCACTGAAGCTTTCTTT.

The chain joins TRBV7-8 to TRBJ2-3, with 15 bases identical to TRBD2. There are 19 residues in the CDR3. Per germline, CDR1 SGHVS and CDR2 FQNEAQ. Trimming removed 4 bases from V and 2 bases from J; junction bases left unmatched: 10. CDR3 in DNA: TGTGCCAGCAGCTCGGGACTAGCGGGAGGCTTATTCCTCACAGATACGCAGTATTTT. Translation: CASSSGLAGGLFLTDTQYF.

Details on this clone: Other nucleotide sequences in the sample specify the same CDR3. CDR3 coding DNA: TGCGCCAGCAGCTTGGGACAGGGTTCGAACTCACCCCTCCACTTT. Its protein is CASSLGQGSNSPLHF. This sequence joins TRBV5-1 and TRBJ1-6, with 7 bases that match TRBD1. J gave up 10 bases and V 0 bases, and 7 bases lay outside the gene matches. Germline-derived CDR1 and CDR2 are SGHRS and YFSETQ. There are 15 residues in the CDR3.

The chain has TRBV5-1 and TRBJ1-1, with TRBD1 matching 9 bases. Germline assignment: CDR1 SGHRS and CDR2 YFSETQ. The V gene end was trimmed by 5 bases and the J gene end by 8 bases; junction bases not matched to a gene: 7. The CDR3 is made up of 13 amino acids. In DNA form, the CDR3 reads TGCGCCAGCAGAAGGACAGGGGAAAGGGAAGCTTTCTTT. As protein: CASRRTGEREAFF.

The CDR3 coding sequence is TGTGCCAGCAGCCACCTGGTGGACAGGATTCTCACAGATACGCAGTATTTT. This codes for CASSHLVDRILTDTQYF. This chain uses TRBV3-1 (or the pseudogene TRBV3-2) with TRBJ2-3, with TRBD1 matching 7 bases. Germline-derived CDR1 and CDR2 are LGHDT and YNNKEL (reference sequence). V lost 3 bases, J lost 2 bases, and 11 bases stayed unmatched. CDR3 length: 17 residues.

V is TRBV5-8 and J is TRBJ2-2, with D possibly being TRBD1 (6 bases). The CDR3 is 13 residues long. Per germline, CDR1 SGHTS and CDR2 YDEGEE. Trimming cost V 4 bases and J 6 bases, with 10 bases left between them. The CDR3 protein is CASSQTGPGELFF. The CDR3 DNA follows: TGTGCCAGCAGCCAGACAGGCCCCGGGGAGCTGTTTTTT.

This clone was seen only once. The CDR3: CASSLGMAGAPYGYTF. The CDR3 region has the DNA TGTGCCAGCAGTTTAGGTATGGCAGGCGCACCCTATGGCTACACCTTC. This chain links TRBV28 with TRBJ1-2; unclear D gene. The CDR3 length is 16 residues. Per the germline V gene, CDR1 is MDHEN and CDR2 is SYDVKM. The V end lost 2 bases, the J end lost 4 bases, and 17 bases lay between the germline ends.

CDR3 in DNA: TGCGCCAGCAGCCAAACGATGTTCACAGGGGGAGCTTTCTTT. Translated: CASSQTMFTGGAFF. V gene TRBV4-1 combines with J gene TRBJ1-1; 8 nucleotides align to TRBD1. V lost 2 bases to trimming and J lost 10 bases; unmatched junction nucleotides: 9. CDR1 and CDR2 from the germline V gene are MGHRA and YSYEKL. The CDR3 loop spans 14 amino acids.

Here the CDR3 reads CASSPERPNTEAFF. The CDR3 region has the DNA TGTGCCAGCTCACCTGAGAGGCCGAACACTGAAGCTTTCTTT. The V call is TRBV18, the J call TRBJ1-1; no firm D call. The CDR3 sequence is 14 residues long. Trimming stripped 3 bases from V and 1 base from J, with 9 bases between. Germline-derived CDR1 and CDR2 are KGHSH and LQKENI.

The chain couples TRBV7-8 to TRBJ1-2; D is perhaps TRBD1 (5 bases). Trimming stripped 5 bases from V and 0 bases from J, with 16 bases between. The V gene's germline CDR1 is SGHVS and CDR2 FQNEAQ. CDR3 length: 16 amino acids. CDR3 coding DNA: TGTGCCAGCAGCATAGGTCCAGGGCGATCTAACTATGGCTACACCTTC. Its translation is CASSIGPGRSNYGYTF. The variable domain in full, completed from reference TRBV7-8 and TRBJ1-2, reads GAGVSQSPRYKVAKRGQDVALRCDPISGHVSLFWYQQALGQGPEFLTYFQNEAQLDKSGLPSDRFFAERPEGSVSTLKIQRTQQEDSAVYLCASSIGPGRSNYGYTFGSGTRLTVV.

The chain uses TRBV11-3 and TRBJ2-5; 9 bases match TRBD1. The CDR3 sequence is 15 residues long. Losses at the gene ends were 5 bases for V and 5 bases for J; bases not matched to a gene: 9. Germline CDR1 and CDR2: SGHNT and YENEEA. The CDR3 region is CASSLGQGTGETQYF. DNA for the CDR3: TGTGCCAGCAGCCTGGGACAGGGTACGGGCGAGACCCAGTACTTC.

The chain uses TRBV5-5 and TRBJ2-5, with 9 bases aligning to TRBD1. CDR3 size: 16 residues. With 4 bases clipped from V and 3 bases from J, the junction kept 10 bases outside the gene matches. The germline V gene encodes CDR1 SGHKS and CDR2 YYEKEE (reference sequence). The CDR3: CASSTGQGRSEETQYF. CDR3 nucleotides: TGTGCCAGCAGCACCGGACAGGGGCGGTCGGAAGAGACCCAGTACTTC.

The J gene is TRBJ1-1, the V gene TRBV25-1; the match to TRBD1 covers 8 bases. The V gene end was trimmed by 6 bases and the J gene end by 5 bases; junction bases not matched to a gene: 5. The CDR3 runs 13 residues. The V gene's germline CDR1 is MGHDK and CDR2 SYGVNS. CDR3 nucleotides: TGTGCCAGCAGACAGGGGGGAGATACTGAAGCTTTCTTT. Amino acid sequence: CASRQGGDTEAFF.

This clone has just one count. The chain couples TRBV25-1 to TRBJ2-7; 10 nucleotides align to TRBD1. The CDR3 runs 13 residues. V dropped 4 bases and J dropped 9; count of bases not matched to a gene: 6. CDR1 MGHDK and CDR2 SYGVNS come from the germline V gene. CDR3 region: CASSASGTGAQYF. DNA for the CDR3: TGTGCCAGCAGTGCCTCCGGGACAGGGGCGCAGTACTTC.

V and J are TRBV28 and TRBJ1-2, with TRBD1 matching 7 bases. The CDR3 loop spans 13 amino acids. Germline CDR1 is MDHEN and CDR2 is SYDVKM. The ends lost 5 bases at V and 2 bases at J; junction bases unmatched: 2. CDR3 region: CASSLDRNYGYTF. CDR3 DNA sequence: TGTGCCAGCAGTCTGGACAGGAACTATGGCTACACCTTC.

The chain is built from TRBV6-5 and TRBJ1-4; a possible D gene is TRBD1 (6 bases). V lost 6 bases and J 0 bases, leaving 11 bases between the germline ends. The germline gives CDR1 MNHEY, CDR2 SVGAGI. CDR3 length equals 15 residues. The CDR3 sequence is CASRPRTATNEKLFF. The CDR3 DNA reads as TGTGCCAGCAGGCCGAGGACAGCAACTAATGAAAAACTGTTTTTT.

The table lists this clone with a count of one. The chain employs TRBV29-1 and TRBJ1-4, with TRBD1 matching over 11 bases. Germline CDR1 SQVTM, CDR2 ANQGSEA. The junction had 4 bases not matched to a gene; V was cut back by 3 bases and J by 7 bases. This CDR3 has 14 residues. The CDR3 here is CSVERTGGSEKLFF. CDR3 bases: TGCAGCGTTGAGCGGACAGGGGGCAGTGAAAAACTGTTTTTT.

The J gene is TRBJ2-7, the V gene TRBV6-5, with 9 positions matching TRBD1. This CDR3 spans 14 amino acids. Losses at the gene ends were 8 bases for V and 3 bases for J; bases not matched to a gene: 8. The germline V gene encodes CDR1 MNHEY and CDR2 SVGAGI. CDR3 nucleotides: TGTGCCAGCTACCCGGGACAGGGATACTACGAGCAGTACTTC. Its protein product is CASYPGQGYYEQYF.

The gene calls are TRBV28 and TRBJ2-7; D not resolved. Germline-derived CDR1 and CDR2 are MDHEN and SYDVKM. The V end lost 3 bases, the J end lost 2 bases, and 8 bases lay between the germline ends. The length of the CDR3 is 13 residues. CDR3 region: CASSFRSPYEQYF. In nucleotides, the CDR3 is TGTGCCAGCAGTTTTAGAAGTCCCTACGAGCAGTACTTC.

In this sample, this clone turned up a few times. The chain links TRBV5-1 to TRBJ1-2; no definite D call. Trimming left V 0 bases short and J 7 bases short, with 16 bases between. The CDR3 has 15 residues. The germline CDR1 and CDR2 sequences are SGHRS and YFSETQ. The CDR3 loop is CASSLEAGEVSGYTF. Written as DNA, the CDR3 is TGCGCCAGCAGCTTGGAGGCGGGAGAGGTGTCTGGCTACACCTTC.

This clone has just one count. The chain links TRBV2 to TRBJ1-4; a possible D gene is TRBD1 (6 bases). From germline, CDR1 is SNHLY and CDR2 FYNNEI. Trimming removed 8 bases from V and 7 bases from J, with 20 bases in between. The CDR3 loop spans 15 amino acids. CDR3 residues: CASSRPEAGVEKLFF. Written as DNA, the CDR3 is TGTGCCAGCTCCCGCCCTGAGGCAGGGGTTGAAAAACTGTTTTTT.

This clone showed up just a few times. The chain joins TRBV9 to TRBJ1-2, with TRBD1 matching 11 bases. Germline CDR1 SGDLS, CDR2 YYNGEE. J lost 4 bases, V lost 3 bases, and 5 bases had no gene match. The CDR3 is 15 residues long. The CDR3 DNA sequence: TGTGCCAGCAGCGGGGACAGGGGGACGGGCTATGGCTACACCTTC. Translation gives CASSGDRGTGYGYTF.

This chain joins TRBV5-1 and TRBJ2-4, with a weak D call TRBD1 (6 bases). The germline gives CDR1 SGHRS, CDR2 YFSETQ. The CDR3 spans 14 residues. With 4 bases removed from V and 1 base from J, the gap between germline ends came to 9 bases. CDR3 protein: CASSGGHAKNIQYF. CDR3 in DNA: TGCGCCAGCAGCGGGGGACACGCCAAAAACATTCAGTACTTC.

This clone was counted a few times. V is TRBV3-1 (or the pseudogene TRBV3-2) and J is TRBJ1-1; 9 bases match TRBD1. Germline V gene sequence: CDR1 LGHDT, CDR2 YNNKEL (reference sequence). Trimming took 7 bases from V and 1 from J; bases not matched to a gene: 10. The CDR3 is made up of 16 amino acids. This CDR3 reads CASTTIGTGRNTEAFF. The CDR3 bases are TGTGCCAGCACCACAATAGGGACAGGGAGGAACACTGAAGCTTTCTTT.

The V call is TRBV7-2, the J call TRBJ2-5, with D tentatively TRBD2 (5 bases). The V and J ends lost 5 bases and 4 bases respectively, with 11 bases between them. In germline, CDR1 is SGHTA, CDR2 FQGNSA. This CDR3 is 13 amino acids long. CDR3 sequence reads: CASSPSHRETQYF. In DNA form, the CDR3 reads TGTGCCAGCAGCCCTAGCCACCGAGAGACCCAGTACTTC.